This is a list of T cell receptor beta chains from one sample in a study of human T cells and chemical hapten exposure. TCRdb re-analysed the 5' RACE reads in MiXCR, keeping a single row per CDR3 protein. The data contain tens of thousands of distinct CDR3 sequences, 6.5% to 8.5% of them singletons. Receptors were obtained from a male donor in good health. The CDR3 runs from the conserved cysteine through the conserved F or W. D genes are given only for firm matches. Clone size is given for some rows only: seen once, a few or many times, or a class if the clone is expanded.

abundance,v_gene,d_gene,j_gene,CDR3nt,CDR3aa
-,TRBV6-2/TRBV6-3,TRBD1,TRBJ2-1,TGTGCCAGCAGCCATAGGGGGACAGGGCAGTTCTTC,CASSHRGTGQFF
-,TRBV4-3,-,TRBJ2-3,TGCGCCAGCAGCCAAGATATGGGGGCCACAGATACGCAGTATTTT,CASSQDMGATDTQYF
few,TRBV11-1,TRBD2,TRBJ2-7,TGTGCCAGCAGCTTTGCGGGAGAAGTGCGGTACGAGCAGTACTTC,CASSFAGEVRYEQYF
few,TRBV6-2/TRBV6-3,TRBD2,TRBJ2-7,TGTGCCAGCACCTCTAGCGGGGGGGTCTACGAGCAGTACTTC,CASTSSGGVYEQYF
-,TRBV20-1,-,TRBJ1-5,TGCAGTGCGATTTCTTCCGCGTTAAGCAATCAGCCCCAGCATTTT,CSAISSALSNQPQHF
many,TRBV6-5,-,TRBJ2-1,TGTGCCAGCAGTTACTCGGCGGGGAGCTACAATGAGCAGTTCTTC,CASSYSAGSYNEQFF
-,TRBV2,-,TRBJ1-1,TGTGCCAGCACAGGGGTTGACACTGAAGCTTTCTTT,CASTGVDTEAFF
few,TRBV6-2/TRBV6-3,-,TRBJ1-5,TGTGCCAGCAGAACCGACGGGGGCATCGGCAATCAGCCCCAGCATTTT,CASRTDGGIGNQPQHF
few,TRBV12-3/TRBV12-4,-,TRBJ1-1,TGTGCCAGCAGCCGCGGATCCCGGACAATGGCTTTCTTT,CASSRGSRTMAFF
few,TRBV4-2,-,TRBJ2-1,TGTGCCAGCAGCCACGCGGGGCAGAGCTCCTACAATGAGCAGTTCTTC,CASSHAGQSSYNEQFF
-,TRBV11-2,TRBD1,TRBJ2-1,TGTGCCAGCAGCGCCTGGGACAGGGGGCTCAATGAGCAGTTCTTC,CASSAWDRGLNEQFF
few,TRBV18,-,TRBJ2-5,TGTGCCAGCTCACCCTCCTGGACAACACAACAAGAGACCCAGTACTTC,CASSPSWTTQQETQYF
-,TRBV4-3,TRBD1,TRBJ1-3,TGCGCCAGCAGCCAAGATAGGACAGGCTCTGGAAACACCATATATTTT,CASSQDRTGSGNTIYF
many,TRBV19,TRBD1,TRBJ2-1,TGTGCCAGTAGTAGATCCTCCTTCCTAGTGGGACAGGCCACCTACAATGAGCAGTTCTTC,CASSRSSFLVGQATYNEQFF
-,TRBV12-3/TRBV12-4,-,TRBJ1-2,TGTGCCAGCAGTTTAGCGGGGGAGTCGGCCTATGGCTACACCTTC,CASSLAGESAYGYTF
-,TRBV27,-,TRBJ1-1,TGTGCCAGCAGTTTAAGGCTCGTGGGCACTGAAGCTTTCTTT,CASSLRLVGTEAFF
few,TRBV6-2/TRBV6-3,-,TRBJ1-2,TGTGCCAGCAGCCCTATTATATCCCTTTCGGGCCGAGGACGCGGCTACACCTTC,CASSPIISLSGRGRGYTF
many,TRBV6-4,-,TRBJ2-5,TGTGCCAGCAGACCCCCCCCACAAGAGACCCAGTACTTC,CASRPPPQETQYF
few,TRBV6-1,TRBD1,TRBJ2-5,TGTGCCAGCAGCACCAACAGGGGGCGAGAGACCCAGTACTTC,CASSTNRGRETQYF
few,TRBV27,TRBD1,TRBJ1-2,TGTGCCAGCAGGTCCCCGGGACAGGGGGAACGGAATGGCTACACCTTC,CASRSPGQGERNGYTF
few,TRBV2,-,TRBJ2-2,TGTGCCATCCCTCTAGAGGGAGAGGTCACCGGGGAGCTGTTTTTT,CAIPLEGEVTGELFF
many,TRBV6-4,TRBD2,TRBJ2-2,TGTGCCAGCAGTGACTCAAACGGGGGGTCCGGGGAGCTGTTTTTT,CASSDSNGGSGELFF
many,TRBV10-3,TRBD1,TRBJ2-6,TGTGCCATCAGCGACAGGGGAGGCTCTGGGGCCAACGTCCTGACTTTC,CAISDRGGSGANVLTF
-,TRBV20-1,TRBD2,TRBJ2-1,TGCAGTGCTAGTGGGATGACTAGCGGATACAATGAGCAGTTCTTC,CSASGMTSGYNEQFF
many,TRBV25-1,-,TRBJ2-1,TGTGCCCCGGGGGATGACAGGGTTTACAATGAGCAGTTCTTC,CAPGDDRVYNEQFF
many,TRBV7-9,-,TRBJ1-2,TGTGCCAGCAGCCAGATGGGCGGGATCTATGGCTACACCTTC,CASSQMGGIYGYTF
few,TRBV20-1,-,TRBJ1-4,TGCAGTGCTAGAGATAGAGTCAGCCACTCAACTAATGAAAAACTGTTTTTT,CSARDRVSHSTNEKLFF
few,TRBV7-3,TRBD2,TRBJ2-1,TGTGCCAGCAGCTTAAGTGGAACTAGCGGAAACAATGAGCAGTTCTTC,CASSLSGTSGNNEQFF
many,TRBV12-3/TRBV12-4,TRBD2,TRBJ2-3,TGTGCCAGCAAGCTAGGCACCGGGGGGGATACGCAGTATTTT,CASKLGTGGDTQYF
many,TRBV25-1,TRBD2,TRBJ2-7,TGTGCCAGCAGTGAGTCCCCAGCCGTAGCGGGAGCCTACGAGCAGTACTTC,CASSESPAVAGAYEQYF
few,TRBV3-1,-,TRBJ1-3,TGTGCCAGCAGCCAAAACCCCGATGGAAACACCATATATTTT,CASSQNPDGNTIYF
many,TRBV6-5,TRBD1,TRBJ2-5,TGTGCCAGCAGTTACTCGGATAGAACAGGGGTGGAGACCCAGTACTTC,CASSYSDRTGVETQYF
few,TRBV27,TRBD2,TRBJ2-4,TGTGCCAGCAGTTTTAGCGGGAAAAACATTCAGTACTTC,CASSFSGKNIQYF
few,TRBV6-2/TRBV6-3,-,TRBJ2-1,TGTGCCAGCAGCCGGACACCGGGGCCTCCTGTCCTTTACAATGAGCAGTTCTTC,CASSRTPGPPVLYNEQFF
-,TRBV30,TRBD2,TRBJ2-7,TGTGCCTGGAGCGTTGGACTAGCGGGAGGAAGCGAGCAGTACTTC,CAWSVGLAGGSEQYF
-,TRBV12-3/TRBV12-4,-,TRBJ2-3,TGTGCCAGCATAGAACAGGAGACAGATACGCAGTATTTT,CASIEQETDTQYF
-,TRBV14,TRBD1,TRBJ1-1,TGTGCCAGCAGCCCCCCAGGGGGCATGAACACTGAAGCTTTCTTT,CASSPPGGMNTEAFF
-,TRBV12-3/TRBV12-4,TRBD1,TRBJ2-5,TGTGCCAGCAGCTCTACAGGGGATGGGGAGACCCAGTACTTC,CASSSTGDGETQYF
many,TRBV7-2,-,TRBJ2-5,TGTGCCAGCAGCTTAGCTCGTCTAGCGCAAGAGACCCAGTACTTC,CASSLARLAQETQYF
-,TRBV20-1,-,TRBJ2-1,TGCAGTGCTAGAGATAACCCGACTAATGAGCAGTTCTTC,CSARDNPTNEQFF
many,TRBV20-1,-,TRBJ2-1,TGCAGTGCAGGGGTTGGAACCCCGGGTTCAAATGAGCAGTTCTTC,CSAGVGTPGSNEQFF
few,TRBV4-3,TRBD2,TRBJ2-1,TGCGCCAGCAGCGGAGGGACTAGAGATGAGCAGTTCTTC,CASSGGTRDEQFF
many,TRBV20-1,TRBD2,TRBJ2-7,TGCAGTGCTAGAGATCGGGGGGTTCACGAGCAGTACTTC,CSARDRGVHEQYF
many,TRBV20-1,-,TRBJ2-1,TGCAGTGCCACTGCGGATGGGTTCTACAATGAGCAGTTCTTC,CSATADGFYNEQFF
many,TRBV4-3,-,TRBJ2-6,TGCGCCAGCAGCCAAGCCGGGCTAAACTCTGGGGCCAACGTCCTGACTTTC,CASSQAGLNSGANVLTF
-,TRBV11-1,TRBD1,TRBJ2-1,TGTGCCAGCAGCTTTGGACAGGGGAATGAGCAGTTCTTC,CASSFGQGNEQFF
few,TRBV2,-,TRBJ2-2,TGTGCCAGCAGTGCTAGTAGGGGATTCAGGGAGCTGTTTTTT,CASSASRGFRELFF
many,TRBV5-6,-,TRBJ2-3,TGTGCCAGCACCCGTGAAGGTTGGGCTGGAGATACGCAGTATTTT,CASTREGWAGDTQYF
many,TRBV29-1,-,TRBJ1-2,TGCAGCGTTGAAGTGGGCATCACTAACTATGGCTACACCTTC,CSVEVGITNYGYTF
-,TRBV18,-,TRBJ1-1,TGTGCCAGCTCACTTTCCGGGACGGAGAACACTGAAGCTTTCTTT,CASSLSGTENTEAFF
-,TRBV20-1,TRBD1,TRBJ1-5,TGCAGTGCTAGAGATCCTAGGGACAGCGGACAGCCCCAGCATTTT,CSARDPRDSGQPQHF
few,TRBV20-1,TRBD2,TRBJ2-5,TGCAGTGCTAGTGGAAATACGGGAGGGATCCAAGAGACCCAGTACTTC,CSASGNTGGIQETQYF
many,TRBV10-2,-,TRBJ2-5,TGCGCCAGCAGTGACCGGACAGCCCAAGAGACCCAGTACTTC,CASSDRTAQETQYF